These 3 T cell receptor beta chains share one sample of origin, sequenced in a study of T-cell reconstitution after alpha-beta-depleted transplantation in children. Unique molecular identifiers featured in how the TCRbeta library was prepared. MiXCR was run by TCRdb on the PCR reads, yielding one entry per CDR3 protein. The sample lists 150,000 to 200,000 distinct CDR3 sequences, about 6% occurring once. This material consisted of PBMCs, taken before TCRalphabeta/CD19-depleted stem cell transplant. The receptors shown here come from a girl in the first two years of life with combined immunodeficiency, due to receive a stem cell transplant.

This clonotype was found many times. This chain uses TRBV7-9 with TRBJ1-5, with D perhaps TRBD1 (6 bases). The CDR3 extends over 15 amino acids. The V end was cut by 0 bases, the J end by 9 bases, with 15 bases between. Germline V gives CDR1 SEHNR, CDR2 FQNEAQ (reference sequence). DNA of the CDR3: TGTGCCAGCAGCTTAGCTAGGGGGACCATTCCGCCCCAGCATTTT. Its protein product is CASSLARGTIPPQHF.

V usage is TRBV15 and J usage is TRBJ2-1; D is possibly TRBD2 (6 bases). This CDR3 region has 15 residues. Trimming stripped 1 base from V and 8 bases from J, with 15 bases between. Germline CDR1 reads LNHNV; CDR2 reads YYDKDF (reference sequence). Here the CDR3 DNA reads TGTGCCACCAGCAGAGGGGAGGCAGGGCACGATGAGCAGTTCTTC. It encodes CATSRGEAGHDEQFF.

This clonotype was picked up many times. The chain recombines TRBV12-3 or TRBV12-4 with TRBJ2-3; 8 bases line up with TRBD2. This CDR3 contains 15 residues. J lost 1 base, V lost 7 bases, and 7 bases had no gene match. CDR3 region: CASTPLSGGTDTQYF. As DNA, the CDR3 is TGTGCCAGCACCCCCCTTAGCGGGGGCACAGATACGCAGTATTTT.